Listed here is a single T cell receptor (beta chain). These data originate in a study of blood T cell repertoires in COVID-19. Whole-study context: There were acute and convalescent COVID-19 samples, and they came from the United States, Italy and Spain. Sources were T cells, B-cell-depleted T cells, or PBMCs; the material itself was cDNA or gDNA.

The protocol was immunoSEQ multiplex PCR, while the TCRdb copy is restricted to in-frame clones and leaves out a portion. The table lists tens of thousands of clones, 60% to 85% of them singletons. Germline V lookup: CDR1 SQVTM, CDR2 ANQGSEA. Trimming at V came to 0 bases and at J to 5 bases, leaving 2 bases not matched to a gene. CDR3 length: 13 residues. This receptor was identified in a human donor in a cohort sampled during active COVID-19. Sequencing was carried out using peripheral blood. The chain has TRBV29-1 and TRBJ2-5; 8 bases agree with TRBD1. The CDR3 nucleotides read TGCAGCGTTGAAGAGACAGGGGTCGAGACCCAGTACTTC. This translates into CSVEETGVETQYF. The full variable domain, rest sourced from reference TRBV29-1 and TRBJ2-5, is SAVISQKPSRDICQRGTSLTIQCQVDSQVTMMFWYRQQPGQSLTLIATANQGSEATYESGFVIDKFPISRPNLTFSTLTVSNMSPEDSSIYLCSVEETGVETQYFGPGTRLLVL.